Sequencing of this T cell receptor beta chain was carried out in a study of blood T cell repertoires in COVID-19. Across the study: Donors in the United States, Italy and Spain gave samples during acute or convalescent COVID-19.

TCRdb's copy holds only in-frame clones and misses some; the assay was immunoSEQ multiplex PCR. This sample has about 170,000 clones, with about 86% found just once. The J segment lost 3 bases and the V segment lost 6 bases, leaving 5 bases of the junction unmatched. This CDR3 has 14 residues. Per germline, CDR1 MNHEY and CDR2 SVGAGI. A single count supports this clone. V is TRBV6-5 and J is TRBJ2-3; TRBD2 aligns across 8 bases. This clonotype was obtained from a woman aged 70-85 years who had recovered from COVID-19. The source material was peripheral blood. CDR3 DNA: TGTGCCAGCAGAACCGGGAGGGGGACAGATACGCAGTATTTT. Protein sequence: CASRTGRGTDTQYF.